A single sample is the source of the 25 T cell receptor beta chains below, sequenced in a study of cytomegalovirus exposure and HLA in healthy donors. Primers for the PCR totalled 60 Vbeta and 13 Jbeta. The assay was immunoSEQ multiplex PCR, and TCRdb's table has in-frame clones only and misses some. The sample consists of over 150,000 clones, about 80% of them appearing once. Sequenced material: PBMCs. The source is a young woman in good health and CMV-seronegative.

In this sample, this clone turned up a few times. The chain combines TRBV7-2 with TRBJ2-7; 9 positions agree with TRBD2. After removal of 5 bases from V and 4 bases from J, the junction contained 6 bases not matched to a gene. Germline V gene sequence: CDR1 SGHTA, CDR2 FQGNSA. The CDR3 runs 14 residues. The CDR3 protein is CASSLGLASYEQYF. The CDR3 coding sequence is TGTGCCAGCAGCCTAGGACTAGCGTCATACGAGCAGTACTTC.

The chain links TRBV5-1 to TRBJ1-5; D not certain. The CDR3 length is 16 residues. Germline CDR1 and CDR2: SGHRS and YFSETQ. V was clipped by 0 bases and J by 3 bases, with 13 bases between them. The CDR3 spells CASSLGGSSANQPQHF. The CDR3 DNA is TGCGCCAGCAGCTTGGGAGGGAGCTCTGCCAATCAGCCCCAGCATTTT.

The rearrangement joins TRBV6-4 to TRBJ1-5; D remains ambiguous. V was trimmed by 4 bases and J by 7 bases, leaving 11 bases between them. The CDR3 is made up of 13 amino acids. The V gene's germline CDR1 is MRHNA and CDR2 SNTAGT. The CDR3 sequence is CASSGEAGQPQHF. As DNA, the CDR3 is TGTGCCAGCAGTGGGGAGGCCGGGCAGCCCCAGCATTTT.

This chain uses TRBV2 with TRBJ2-7; 7 bases line up with TRBD2. The germline gives CDR1 SNHLY, CDR2 FYNNEI. Trimming at V came to 4 bases and at J to 5 bases, leaving 11 bases not matched to a gene. This CDR3 comprises 15 residues. The CDR3 is CASSGSGRERDEQYF. DNA of the CDR3: TGTGCCAGCAGTGGTTCCGGGCGGGAGAGGGACGAGCAGTACTTC.

This clone was seen just once. The CDR3 bases are TGTGCCAGCAGCTTCGGGACAGGGCTCTACGAGCAGTACTTC. As protein: CASSFGTGLYEQYF. The genes are TRBV11-2 and TRBJ2-7; 9 nucleotides match TRBD1. Germline trimming cut 3 bases from V and 3 bases from J; bases unmatched to any gene: 3. Looked up from germline, CDR1 is SGHAT and CDR2 is FQNNGV. The CDR3 covers 14 residues.

The genes are TRBV11-2 and TRBJ2-4; the match to TRBD2 covers 14 bases. This CDR3 is built from 17 residues. After removal of 3 bases from V and 9 bases from J, the junction contained 10 bases not matched to a gene. Germline V CDR1 and CDR2: SGHAT, FQNNGV. This chain's CDR3 is CASSFQTSGGAWSIQYF. The CDR3 coding sequence is TGTGCCAGCAGCTTCCAGACTAGCGGGGGGGCATGGAGCATTCAGTACTTC.

The J gene is TRBJ1-1, the V gene TRBV6-5, with D perhaps matching TRBD1 (5 bases). With 6 bases removed from V and 1 base from J, the gap between germline ends came to 9 bases. Germline V gene data show CDR1 as MNHEY and CDR2 as SVGAGI. The CDR3 is 13 amino acids. CDR3 in amino acids: CASSLTGNTEAFF. The CDR3 nucleotides read TGTGCCAGCAGCCTAACAGGGAACACTGAAGCTTTCTTT.

The chain carries TRBV15 and TRBJ1-4; D not resolved. CDR1 LNHNV and CDR2 YYDKDF come from the germline V gene (reference sequence). The CDR3 has 15 residues. Trimming shortened V by 0 bases and J by 0 bases, and 5 bases separated the two germline ends. The CDR3 bases are TGTGCCACCAGCAGAGACGGTGCAACTAATGAAAAACTGTTTTTT. It is translated as CATSRDGATNEKLFF.

The CDR3 DNA is TGTGCCAGCAGCTCCGGGACAGGGCCCTCTGGGGCCAACGTCCTGACTTTC. Its protein is CASSSGTGPSGANVLTF. This rearrangement joins TRBV7-9 to TRBJ2-6, with TRBD1 matching 9 bases. Germline loops: CDR1 SEHNR, CDR2 FQNEAQ (reference sequence). The trim removed 4 bases at V and 0 bases at J, leaving 4 bases unmatched. The CDR3 totals 17 residues.

This clone was recorded a few times. The chain's CDR3 is CASSQGEGLTYNSPLHF. In DNA, the CDR3 is TGCGCCAGCAGCCAAGGGGAGGGGCTGACCTATAATTCACCCCTCCACTTT. This chain connects TRBV4-3 to TRBJ1-6; D possibly corresponds to TRBD1 (5 bases). Germline CDR1 and CDR2: LGHNA and YSLEER. The CDR3 has 17 amino acids. Trimming removed 1 base from V and 2 bases from J, with 12 bases in between.

This chain connects TRBV2 to TRBJ2-6; no clear D. This CDR3 spans 15 amino acids. With 4 bases removed from V and 2 bases from J, the gap between germline ends came to 9 bases. In germline, CDR1 is SNHLY, CDR2 FYNNEI. CDR3 bases: TGTGCCAGCAGTGCGAAGGAGACTGGGGCCAACGTCCTGACTTTC. Protein sequence: CASSAKETGANVLTF.

The chain joins TRBV9 to TRBJ2-7; D possibly corresponds to TRBD2 (5 bases). The V and J ends lost 0 bases and 6 bases respectively, with 13 bases between them. CDR1 and CDR2 from the germline V gene are SGDLS and YYNGEE. The CDR3 is made up of 14 amino acids. CDR3 bases: TGTGCCAGCAGCGTAGATGAGGGATTGCTCGAGCAGTACTTC. Translated: CASSVDEGLLEQYF.

This chain connects TRBV4-1 to TRBJ2-1, with TRBD2 matching 11 bases. Trimming at V came to 4 bases and at J to 6 bases, leaving 8 bases not matched to a gene. CDR1 MGHRA and CDR2 YSYEKL come from the germline V gene. This CDR3 has 16 residues. The CDR3 nucleotides are TGCGCCAGCAGCCGAGTAGCGGGGGGGCATTTCAATGAGCAGTTCTTC. Protein: CASSRVAGGHFNEQFF.

The chain recombines TRBV9 with TRBJ1-6; D possibly corresponds to TRBD1 (5 bases). Trimming left V 4 bases short and J 5 bases short, with 13 bases between. The CDR3 covers 15 residues. CDR1 is SGDLS, CDR2 YYNGEE, per germline. The CDR3 DNA follows: TGTGCCAGCAGCTTGACAGTTTCGGATAATTCACCCCTCCACTTT. This encodes CASSLTVSDNSPLHF.

This chain joins TRBV18 and TRBJ2-2; 12 bases match TRBD1. The CDR3 loop spans 20 amino acids. Germline V gene data show CDR1 as KGHSH and CDR2 as LQKENI. V shed 0 bases, J shed 1 base, and the junction held 9 bases outside the gene matches. CDR3 DNA sequence: TGTGCCAGCTCACCACCCCCGGGACAGGGGGCAAGTAGGAACACCGGGGAGCTGTTTTTT. This encodes CASSPPPGQGASRNTGELFF.

The chain couples TRBV29-1 to TRBJ2-5; 14 bases align to TRBD2. Germline values: CDR1 SQVTM, CDR2 ANQGSEA. The CDR3 spans 16 residues. V shed 5 bases and J 5 bases; nucleotides not matched to a gene: 10. The CDR3 spells CSVYTGTSGRGETQYF. In DNA, the CDR3 is TGCAGCGTTTATACCGGGACTAGCGGGAGAGGGGAGACCCAGTACTTC.

The chain uses TRBV5-1 and TRBJ1-1; tentative D call: TRBD1 (5 bases). In germline, CDR1 is SGHRS, CDR2 YFSETQ. The CDR3 is made up of 13 amino acids. The V gene lost 5 bases and the J gene lost 6 bases, with 14 bases spanning the gap. The CDR3 DNA reads as TGCGCCAGCAGTCCGGAGGGGTTTCCTGAAGCTTTCTTT. It translates to CASSPEGFPEAFF. The full variable domain, with the rest looked up from reference TRBV5-1 and TRBJ1-1, is KAGVTQTPRYLIKTRGQQVTLSCSPISGHRSVSWYQQTPGQGLQFLFEYFSETQRNKGNFPGRFSGRQFSNSRSEMNVSTLELGDSALYLCASSPEGFPEAFFGQGTRLTVV.

The chain carries TRBV19 and TRBJ2-2; weak D call: TRBD1 (6 bases). V was pared by 4 bases and J by 4 bases, with 10 bases between. CDR3 length: 14 amino acids. Germline V gene lookup returns CDR1 LNHDA and CDR2 SQIVND (reference sequence). CDR3 sequence: CASSTDRATGELFF. DNA for the CDR3: TGTGCCAGTAGTACGGACAGAGCCACCGGGGAGCTGTTTTTT.

The V gene is TRBV6-1, the J gene TRBJ1-1; 7 bases fit TRBD1. The CDR3 has 15 amino acids. Germline CDR1 and CDR2: MNHNS and SASEGT. V shed 5 bases and J 1 base; nucleotides not matched to a gene: 7. The CDR3 DNA reads as TGTGCCAGCAGTCCCCGACAGGGTCGGAACACTGAAGCTTTCTTT. Protein product: CASSPRQGRNTEAFF.

The chain recombines TRBV28 with TRBJ1-2; D uncertain. Trimming took off 6 bases at V and 2 bases at J, with 4 bases between the two ends. Germline CDR1 is MDHEN and CDR2 is SYDVKM. The CDR3 loop spans 11 amino acids. CDR3 protein: CASSRNYGYTF. In nucleotides, the CDR3 is TGTGCCAGCAGCAGAAACTATGGCTACACCTTC.

This clone has a handful of counts. The chain joins TRBV28 to TRBJ2-7, with a tentative D call TRBD2 (6 bases). The V and J ends lost 5 bases and 6 bases respectively, with 20 bases between them. Germline loops: CDR1 MDHEN, CDR2 SYDVKM. The CDR3 runs 15 residues. The CDR3 DNA follows: TGTGCCAGCAGTCTCGAAAGAACGGGAGTCTCCGAGCAGTACTTC. Residues: CASSLERTGVSEQYF.

The J gene is TRBJ1-1, the V gene TRBV7-8; D might be TRBD1 (6 bases). The CDR3 extends over 16 amino acids. Trimming shortened V by 3 bases and J by 1 base, and 15 bases separated the two germline ends. CDR1 is SGHVS, CDR2 FQNEAQ, per germline. CDR3 DNA: TGTGCCAGCAGCTTCGCTGGACAGCTCAGGAACACTGAAGCTTTCTTT. The encoded protein is CASSFAGQLRNTEAFF.

This chain uses TRBV15 with TRBJ1-6; D is perhaps TRBD1 (6 bases). Germline loops: CDR1 LNHNV, CDR2 YYDKDF (reference sequence). Trimming pared 9 bases from V and 7 bases from J, leaving 13 bases between. This CDR3 is built from 13 residues. As DNA, the CDR3 is TGTGCCACAAACAGGGAAGTAAATTCACCCCTCCACTTT. Its translation is CATNREVNSPLHF. The complete variable domain, with remaining parts taken from reference TRBV15 and TRBJ1-6, reads DAMVIQNPRYQVTQFGKPVTLSCSQTLNHNVMYWYQQKSSQAPKLLFHYYDKDFNNEADTPDNFQSRRPNTSFCFLDIRSPGLGDTAMYLCATNREVNSPLHFGNGTRLTVT.

J is TRBJ2-6 and V is TRBV19, with D hard to call. Trimming removed 3 bases from V and 0 bases from J, with 9 bases in between. The germline V gene encodes CDR1 LNHDA and CDR2 SQIVND (reference sequence). This CDR3 has 16 residues. CDR3 coding DNA: TGTGCCAGTAGTATTACCCTAGGCTCTGGGGCCAACGTCCTGACTTTC. As protein: CASSITLGSGANVLTF.

The chain carries TRBV10-3 and TRBJ1-3; possible D gene TRBD1, 5 bases. The CDR3 spans 15 residues. Germline loops: CDR1 ENHRY, CDR2 SYGVKD. The germline V and J ends were trimmed by 3 bases and 0 bases, with 9 bases remaining between them. The CDR3 loop is CAISDPRGSGNTIYF. In DNA form, the CDR3 reads TGTGCCATCAGTGACCCTAGGGGCTCTGGAAACACCATATATTTT.